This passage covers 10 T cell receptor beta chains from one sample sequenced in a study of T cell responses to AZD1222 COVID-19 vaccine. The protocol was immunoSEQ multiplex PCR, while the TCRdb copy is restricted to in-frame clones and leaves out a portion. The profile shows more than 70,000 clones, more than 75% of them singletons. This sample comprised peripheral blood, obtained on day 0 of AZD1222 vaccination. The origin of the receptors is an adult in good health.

This CDR3 reads CSVEAPGASYGYTF. The CDR3 DNA is TGCAGCGTTGAAGCCCCAGGGGCCAGCTATGGCTACACCTTC. This chain connects TRBV29-1 to TRBJ1-2, with D possibly matching TRBD1 (6 bases). Trimming removed 1 base at V and 4 bases at J, with 13 bases between. The CDR3 is 14 residues long. Germline CDR1 is SQVTM and CDR2 is ANQGSEA.

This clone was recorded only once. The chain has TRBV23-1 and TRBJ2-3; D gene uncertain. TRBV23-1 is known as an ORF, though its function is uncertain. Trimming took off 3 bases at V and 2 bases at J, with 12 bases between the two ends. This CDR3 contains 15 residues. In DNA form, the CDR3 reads TGCGCCAGCAGTCATGATTTGGAATTCACAGATACGCAGTATTTT. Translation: CASSHDLEFTDTQYF.

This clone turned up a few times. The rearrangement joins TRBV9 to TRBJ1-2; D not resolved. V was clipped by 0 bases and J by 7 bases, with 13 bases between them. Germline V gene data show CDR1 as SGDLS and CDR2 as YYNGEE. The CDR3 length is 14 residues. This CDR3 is CASSVDLGWSGYTF. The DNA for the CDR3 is TGTGCCAGCAGCGTAGATCTGGGTTGGAGTGGCTACACCTTC.

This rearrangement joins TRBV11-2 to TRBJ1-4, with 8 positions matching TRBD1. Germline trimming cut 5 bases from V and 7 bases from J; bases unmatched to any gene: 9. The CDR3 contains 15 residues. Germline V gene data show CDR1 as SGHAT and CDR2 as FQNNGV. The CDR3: CASSPWTGRGEKLFF. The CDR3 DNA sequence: TGTGCCAGCAGCCCCTGGACAGGGCGTGGTGAAAAACTGTTTTTT.

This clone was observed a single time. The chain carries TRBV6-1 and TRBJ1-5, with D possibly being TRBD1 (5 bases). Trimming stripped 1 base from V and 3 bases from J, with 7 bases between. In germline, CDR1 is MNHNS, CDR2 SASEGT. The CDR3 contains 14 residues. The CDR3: CASSEGGTNQPQHF. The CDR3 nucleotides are TGTGCCAGCAGTGAAGGTGGGACCAATCAGCCCCAGCATTTT.

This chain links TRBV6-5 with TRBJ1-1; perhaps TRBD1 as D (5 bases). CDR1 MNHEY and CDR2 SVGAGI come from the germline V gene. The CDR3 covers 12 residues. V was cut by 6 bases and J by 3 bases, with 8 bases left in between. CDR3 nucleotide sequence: TGTGCCAGCAGGAGACAGTACACTGAAGCTTTCTTT. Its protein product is CASRRQYTEAFF.

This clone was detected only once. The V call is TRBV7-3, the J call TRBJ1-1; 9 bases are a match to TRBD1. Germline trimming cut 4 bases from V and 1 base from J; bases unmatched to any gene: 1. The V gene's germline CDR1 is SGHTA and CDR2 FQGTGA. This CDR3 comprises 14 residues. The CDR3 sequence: CASSSTGGNTEAFF. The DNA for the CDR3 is TGTGCCAGCAGCTCGACAGGGGGGAACACTGAAGCTTTCTTT.

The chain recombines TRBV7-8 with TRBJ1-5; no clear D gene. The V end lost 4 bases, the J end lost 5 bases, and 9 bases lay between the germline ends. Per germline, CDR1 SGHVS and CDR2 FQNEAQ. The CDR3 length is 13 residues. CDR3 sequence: CASSSNRDQPQHF. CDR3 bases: TGTGCCAGCAGCTCCAACCGTGATCAGCCCCAGCATTTT.

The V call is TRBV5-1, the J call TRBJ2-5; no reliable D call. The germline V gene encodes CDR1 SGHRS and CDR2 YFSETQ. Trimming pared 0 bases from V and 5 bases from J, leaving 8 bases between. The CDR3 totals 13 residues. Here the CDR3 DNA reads TGCGCCAGCAGCTTGGGGGATATGGAGACCCAGTACTTC. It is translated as CASSLGDMETQYF.

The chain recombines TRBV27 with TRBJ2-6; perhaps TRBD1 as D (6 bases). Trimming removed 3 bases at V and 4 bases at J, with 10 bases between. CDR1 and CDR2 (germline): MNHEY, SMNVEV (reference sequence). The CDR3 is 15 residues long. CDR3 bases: TGTGCCAGCAGTTTGAACAGGGTGGGGGCCAACGTCCTGACTTTC. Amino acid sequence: CASSLNRVGANVLTF.